The 18 T cell receptor beta chains listed next were all sequenced from one sample in a study of CD4 T cells in relation to SARS-CoV-2 and coronaviruses. Here immunoSEQ multiplex PCR was the method, and the copy in TCRdb shows in-frame clones only, minus some. Of 9,000 to 15,000 clones listed, around 73% are singletons. CD4+ T cells from unexposed donors were obtained before the COVID-19 pandemic (2011-2018). CD4+ T cells were isolated from the cells after 10 days of culture. For these TCRs, the target antigens are not known. Sequenced: CD4+ T cells from PBMCs, cultured in vitro. The receptors were sampled from a human donor in good health.

The chain carries TRBV19 and TRBJ2-4, with TRBD1 matching over 7 bases. CDR3 length equals 18 residues. V lost 3 bases and J lost 0; bases outside the gene matches: 11. Germline CDR1 LNHDA, CDR2 SQIVND (reference sequence). CDR3 amino acids: CASSIGQGVSLAKNIQYF. The CDR3 nucleotides read TGTGCCAGTAGTATTGGTCAGGGGGTCTCGTTAGCCAAAAACATTCAGTACTTC.

The chain links TRBV14 to TRBJ2-7; no clear D gene. CDR3 length: 15 amino acids. In germline, CDR1 is SGHDN, CDR2 FVKESK. V lost 5 bases and J lost 0, with 14 bases in between. DNA of the CDR3: TGTGCCAGCAGCGACGGTAGGCTCCTCTCCTACGAGCAGTACTTC. Translating gives CASSDGRLLSYEQYF.

The chain employs TRBV6-5 and TRBJ2-1, with TRBD1 identical over 10 bases. The CDR3 totals 15 residues. Per the germline V gene, CDR1 is MNHEY and CDR2 is SVGAGI. Trimming removed 0 bases from V and 7 bases from J; junction bases left unmatched: 3. As DNA, the CDR3 is TGTGCCAGCAGTTACTCGGGACAGGGGTATAATGAGCAGTTCTTC. Protein product: CASSYSGQGYNEQFF.

The chain joins TRBV7-2 to TRBJ1-6, with TRBD1 matching over 8 bases. This CDR3 spans 15 amino acids. V trimming: 1 base; J trimming: 6 bases; junction bases outside the gene matches: 2. The germline CDR1 and CDR2 sequences are SGHTA and FQGNSA. The CDR3 coding sequence is TGTGCCAGCAGCTTAGGAGACAGGGGTAATTCACCCCTCCACTTT. This encodes CASSLGDRGNSPLHF.

The J gene is TRBJ2-2, the V gene TRBV7-2, with 10 bases that match TRBD2. CDR3 size: 16 residues. Germline values: CDR1 SGHTA, CDR2 FQGNSA. V was clipped by 8 bases and J by 6 bases; unmatched bases: 12. The CDR3 spells CASRSFLAGAAGELFF. DNA of the CDR3: TGTGCCAGCCGCTCTTTCCTAGCGGGGGCCGCCGGGGAGCTGTTTTTT.

V is TRBV29-1 and J is TRBJ2-3; 7 bases map to TRBD2. The germline gives CDR1 SQVTM, CDR2 ANQGSEA. V shed 6 bases and J 3 bases; nucleotides not matched to a gene: 9. This CDR3 is 14 amino acids long. CDR3 loop: CSVGLVVGTDTQYF. For the CDR3, the DNA is TGCAGCGTCGGACTAGTAGTCGGGACAGATACGCAGTATTTT.

In the case of this clone: One end of the junction does not line up with germline, which may come from a read error. V is TRBV7-3 and J is TRBJ2-3; D is unclear. Germline V lookup: CDR1 SGHTA, CDR2 FQGTGA. The CDR3 is 14 amino acids. CDR3 protein: CASSLTSSTDTQYF. The CDR3 region has the DNA TGTGCCAGCAGTTTAACCAGTAGCACAGATACGCAGTATTTT.

This clone was seen a handful of times. The genes are TRBV4-2 and TRBJ2-7; D possibly corresponds to TRBD2 (6 bases). The CDR3 runs to 16 residues. Trimming cost V 1 base and J 2 bases, with 15 bases left between them. Germline V CDR1 and CDR2: LGHNA, YNFKEQ. The CDR3 DNA is TGTGCCAGCAGCCAAGCGGAAGGCGGAGGGACCTACGAGCAGTACTTC. Amino acid sequence: CASSQAEGGGTYEQYF.

The rearrangement uses TRBV7-2 and TRBJ2-3; no definite D call. CDR3 length: 13 residues. Deletions cut 1 base from V and 4 bases from J, with 6 bases between. Germline V gene data show CDR1 as SGHTA and CDR2 as FQGNSA. The CDR3: CASSLGVPDTQYF. CDR3 nucleotides: TGTGCCAGCAGCTTAGGTGTGCCAGATACGCAGTATTTT.

V is TRBV27 and J is TRBJ1-6; possible D gene TRBD1, 5 bases. Trimming pared 6 bases from V and 3 bases from J, leaving 6 bases between. This CDR3 is 13 amino acids long. Germline lookup yields CDR1 MNHEY and CDR2 SMNVEV (reference sequence). CDR3 protein: CASRGVYNSPLHF. The DNA for the CDR3 is TGTGCCAGCAGAGGGGTCTATAATTCACCCCTCCACTTT.

The J gene is TRBJ2-7, the V gene TRBV3-1 (or the pseudogene TRBV3-2); a weak D match, TRBD1 (6 bases). Germline lookup yields CDR1 LGHDT and CDR2 YNNKEL (reference sequence). The CDR3 loop spans 16 amino acids. The germline V and J ends were trimmed by 2 bases and 2 bases, with 16 bases remaining between them. The CDR3: CASSQNPGTRAYEQYF. The CDR3 DNA sequence: TGTGCCAGCAGCCAAAATCCCGGGACAAGGGCCTACGAGCAGTACTTC.

The chain recombines TRBV5-1 with TRBJ2-3, with D hard to call. The CDR3 has 12 residues. Between the trimmed V and J ends, which lost 3 bases and 6 bases, there was a span of 8 bases. Germline CDR1 SGHRS, CDR2 YFSETQ. Here the CDR3 reads CASSYDGDTQYF. In DNA form, the CDR3 reads TGCGCCAGCAGCTATGACGGGGATACGCAGTATTTT.

This chain uses TRBV5-1 with TRBJ2-5; D may match TRBD1 or TRBD2 (5 bases each). This CDR3 is built from 16 residues. The V and J ends lost 6 bases and 1 base respectively, with 19 bases between them. CDR1 and CDR2 from the germline V gene are SGHRS and YFSETQ. CDR3 DNA sequence: TGCGCCAGCATCGGAGGCCGTACAGGCCTCCAAGAGACCCAGTACTTC. It translates to CASIGGRTGLQETQYF.

The V gene is TRBV7-8, the J gene TRBJ1-5; TRBD1 is a possible D gene (6 bases). CDR1 is SGHVS and CDR2 is FQNEAQ in the germline V gene. The CDR3 is 17 residues long. The ends were cut back, 5 bases at V and 2 bases at J, with 19 bases in the middle. This CDR3 is CASSTLGGASGNQPQHF. The CDR3 bases are TGTGCCAGCAGCACCTTAGGGGGGGCTTCTGGCAATCAGCCCCAGCATTTT.

This clone is a singleton in its sample. V gene TRBV7-2 combines with J gene TRBJ2-5, with 7 bases matching TRBD1. J was trimmed by 2 bases and V by 5 bases; bases with no gene match: 5. Germline loops: CDR1 SGHTA, CDR2 FQGNSA. The CDR3 spans 14 residues. CDR3 DNA sequence: TGTGCCAGCAGCCTGGTGGGACAGCAAGAGACCCAGTACTTC. Translating gives CASSLVGQQETQYF.

V gene TRBV5-1 combines with J gene TRBJ1-3; D perhaps matches TRBD1 (5 bases). Germline CDR1 is SGHRS and CDR2 is YFSETQ. Between the trimmed V and J ends, which lost 0 bases and 2 bases, there was a span of 6 bases. This CDR3 spans 14 amino acids. The CDR3 nucleotides are TGCGCCAGCAGCTTGGCAGGGACTGGAAACACCATATATTTT. It codes for CASSLAGTGNTIYF.

The genes are TRBV3-1 (or the pseudogene TRBV3-2) and TRBJ2-5; tentatively, D is TRBD1 (5 bases). V gave up 1 base and J gave up 0 bases, with 12 bases separating them. This CDR3 region has 16 residues. Germline values: CDR1 LGHDT, CDR2 YNNKEL (reference sequence). CDR3: CASSQGMTDNQETQYF. CDR3 nucleotide sequence: TGTGCCAGCAGCCAAGGAATGACAGATAACCAAGAGACCCAGTACTTC.

CDR3 protein: CASSSKGYVLEQYF. CDR3 DNA sequence: TGTGCCAGCAGCTCGAAGGGGTACGTCCTCGAGCAGTACTTC. V and J are TRBV5-6 and TRBJ2-7; maybe TRBD1 (5 bases). CDR1 SGHDT and CDR2 YYEEEE come from the germline V gene. This CDR3 is 14 amino acids long. V was trimmed by 3 bases and J by 6 bases, leaving 16 bases between them.